This TCR beta chain was captured in a study of cytomegalovirus exposure and HLA in healthy donors. Trimming shortened V by 6 bases and J by 0 bases, and 15 bases separated the two germline ends. The length of the CDR3 is 17 residues. Germline V lookup: CDR1 MDHEN, CDR2 SYDVKM. The PCR ran on 60 Vbeta and 13 Jbeta primers. Libraries were prepared by immunoSEQ multiplex PCR; TCRdb keeps only in-frame clonotypes and omits some of them. The data contain 140,000 to 150,000 clones, over 60% of them singletons. Source material: PBMCs. The receptor's source is a man between 40 and 49 years old in good health and CMV-seropositive. V gene TRBV28 combines with J gene TRBJ2-6; possible D gene TRBD2, 6 bases. CDR3 DNA sequence: TGTGCCAGCAGCCGCGGGGAGGTGATCTCTGGGGCCAACGTCCTGACTTTC. As protein: CASSRGEVISGANVLTF.